The 8 T cell receptor beta chains reported below all come from one sample, sequenced in a study of neoadjuvant anti-PD-1 for oral cavity cancer. The time point here: after neoadjuvant nivolumab, at surgical resection. The table came from immunoSEQ multiplex PCR; TCRdb's copy has only in-frame clones and leaves some out. The data show about 9,600 clones, about three fifths seen once. The sample was PBMCs, taken after nivolumab (anti-PD-1) treatment. The receptors shown here come from a person aged 35 to 85 with oral cavity squamous cell carcinoma.

V usage is TRBV18 and J usage is TRBJ2-7, with TRBD1 matching 8 bases. The CDR3 length is 15 residues. J lost 3 bases, V lost 3 bases, and 7 bases had no gene match. Germline assignment: CDR1 KGHSH and CDR2 LQKENI. The CDR3 loop is CASSPQATGGYEQYF. The CDR3 coding sequence is TGTGCCAGCTCACCCCAAGCTACAGGGGGCTACGAGCAGTACTTC.

V usage is TRBV6-1 and J usage is TRBJ1-5; no firm D call. The length of the CDR3 is 15 residues. Germline CDR1 reads MNHNS; CDR2 reads SASEGT. V lost 0 bases, J lost 6 bases, and 12 bases lay in between. CDR3 sequence reads: CASSEAWTGSQPQHF. The CDR3 DNA reads TGTGCCAGCAGTGAAGCGTGGACGGGGTCTCAGCCCCAGCATTTT.

This clone has a single count. The chain recombines TRBV7-3 with TRBJ1-5; maybe TRBD1 (6 bases). Trimming cost V 5 bases and J 7 bases, with 18 bases left between them. Germline V gives CDR1 SGHTA, CDR2 FQGTGA. The CDR3 spans 15 residues. CDR3: CASSPGGGRGQPQHF. CDR3 coding DNA: TGTGCCAGCAGCCCCGGTGGGGGGCGAGGGCAGCCCCAGCATTTT.

The V gene is TRBV7-3, the J gene TRBJ1-1; D possibly corresponds to TRBD1 (6 bases). Trimming removed 5 bases at V and 1 base at J, with 20 bases between. This CDR3 contains 17 residues. The germline gives CDR1 SGHTA, CDR2 FQGTGA. The CDR3 region is CASSTGPGGLGNTEAFF. The CDR3 bases are TGTGCCAGCAGCACGGGTCCTGGGGGGCTTGGGAACACTGAAGCTTTCTTT.

The chain uses TRBV19 and TRBJ2-1; TRBD2 matches 8 bases. The germline V gene has CDR1 LNHDA and CDR2 SQIVND (reference sequence). CDR3 length equals 15 residues. Unmatched junction bases numbered 9, after V lost 4 bases and J lost 7 bases. CDR3 in amino acids: CASSTPGRGGNEQFF. DNA of the CDR3: TGTGCCAGTAGTACCCCCGGGAGGGGAGGGAATGAGCAGTTCTTC. The full variable domain, in which reference TRBV19 and TRBJ2-1 provide the parts outside the CDR3, is DGGITQSPKYLFRKEGQNVTLSCEQNLNHDAMYWYRQDPGQGLRLIYYSQIVNDFQKGDIAEGYSVSREKKESFPLTVTSAQKNPTAFYLCASSTPGRGGNEQFFGPGTRLTVL.

The CDR3 region is CASSLYRGREQFF. The DNA for the CDR3 is TGCGCCAGCAGCTTATACAGGGGCAGAGAGCAGTTCTTC. J is TRBJ2-1 and V is TRBV5-1, with 7 positions matching TRBD1. Germline trimming cut 2 bases from V and 10 bases from J; bases unmatched to any gene: 6. CDR3 length: 13 residues. From germline, CDR1 is SGHRS and CDR2 YFSETQ. Full variable domain (rest looked up from reference TRBV5-1 and TRBJ2-1): KAGVTQTPRYLIKTRGQQVTLSCSPISGHRSVSWYQQTPGQGLQFLFEYFSETQRNKGNFPGRFSGRQFSNSRSEMNVSTLELGDSALYLCASSLYRGREQFFGPGTRLTVL.

The V call is TRBV5-4, the J call TRBJ2-5, with D hard to call. V lost 0 bases and J 5 bases, leaving 8 bases between the germline ends. The CDR3 is 13 amino acids. Germline V CDR1 and CDR2: SGHNT, YYREEE (reference sequence). The CDR3 is CASSLEWLETQYF. DNA for the CDR3: TGTGCCAGCAGCTTGGAGTGGTTGGAGACCCAGTACTTC.

The rearrangement links TRBV6-5 to TRBJ2-1; D gene ambiguous. V was trimmed by 4 bases and J by 5 bases, leaving 9 bases between them. Per germline, CDR1 MNHEY and CDR2 SVGAGI. The CDR3 consists of 13 residues. CDR3 DNA: TGTGCCAGCAGTTGGGCCGTACACAATGAGCAGTTCTTC. This translates into CASSWAVHNEQFF.